This T cell receptor (beta chain) was captured in a study of shared clonotypes between healthy human individuals. Looking at the study overall: CD8 memory received one plate per donor, CD8 naive two, CD4 memory three and CD4 naive three.

For this clone: Antigen: not known.

Overall study findings and caveats: Since donors were few, the genetic and exposure-history diversity represented was limited.

The repertoire was sequenced with immunoSEQ multiplex PCR; TCRdb's copy has only in-frame clones and lacks some. The data hold more than 550,000 clones, with 90% observed a single time. Sequencing was done on a sample of memory CD8+ T cells from PBMCs. Subset reported: CD45RO+ cells pooled with CCR7-negative TemRA cells. The TCR comes from a man aged 18 to 30 in good health. Some clones in this sample may be carry-over from other donors' samples.

CDR3 bases: TGTGCCAGTCTTGATCCACATGGGAGCAATCAGCCCCAGCATTTT. As protein: CASLDPHGSNQPQHF. The chain couples TRBV19 to TRBJ1-5; D is unclear. Germline loops: CDR1 LNHDA, CDR2 SQIVND (reference sequence). This CDR3 has 15 residues. Trimming removed 8 bases at V and 1 base at J, with 15 bases between.